This passage covers 16 T cell receptor beta chains from one sample sequenced in a study of T cell responses to AZD1222 COVID-19 vaccine (dated by TCRdb to the early 2020s). The library relied on the immunoSEQ multiplex PCR assay. TCRdb retrieved this table from immuneACCESS and kept in-frame rearrangements only. Not all clones are present; in checked studies, unresolved V genes account for under half, and no reason is known for the remainder. For this sample the table gives more than 150,000 clones, of which 90% to 95% were detected only once. Around 1.6% of the sample belongs to the ten largest clones. Interpreted using the paper, the time point label stands for: about 28 days (+/-7) after the second vaccine dose. The material sequenced was peripheral blood, taken 28 days after the second AZD1222 dose. These receptors all stem from an adult who received the AZD1222 COVID-19 vaccine.

The chain recombines TRBV18 with TRBJ1-5, with D unresolved. CDR3 size: 13 residues. V was pared by 4 bases and J by 8 bases, with 12 bases between. The germline gives CDR1 KGHSH, CDR2 LQKENI. The CDR3 loop is CASSRATVEPQHF. The CDR3 DNA reads TGTGCCAGCTCACGCGCGACTGTGGAGCCCCAGCATTTT.

J is TRBJ1-2 and V is TRBV6-2 or TRBV6-3, with 7 bases lining up with TRBD1. After removal of 6 bases from V and 2 bases from J, the junction contained 3 bases not matched to a gene. There are 13 residues in the CDR3. CDR1 and CDR2 from the germline V gene are MNHEY and SVGEGT. CDR3 nucleotide sequence: TGTGCCAGCAGCGACAGGGAGAACTATGGCTACACCTTC. As protein: CASSDRENYGYTF.

This rearrangement joins TRBV27 to TRBJ1-3, with no clear D. The CDR3 length is 15 residues. The germline V gene encodes CDR1 MNHEY and CDR2 SMNVEV (reference sequence). Trimming removed 5 bases at V and 0 bases at J, with 11 bases between. In DNA form, the CDR3 reads TGTGCCAGCAGTCCCCATTTGGTCTCTGGAAACACCATATATTTT. This codes for CASSPHLVSGNTIYF.

The chain recombines TRBV19 with TRBJ2-7, with D unresolved. Germline V gives CDR1 LNHDA, CDR2 SQIVND (reference sequence). This CDR3 has 13 amino acids. V gave up 1 base and J gave up 3 bases, with 7 bases separating them. The CDR3 DNA is TGTGCCAGTAGTATAGCCCTAGACTACGAGCAGTACTTC. Translation: CASSIALDYEQYF. Full variable domain (outside the CDR3, taken from reference TRBV19 and TRBJ2-7): DGGITQSPKYLFRKEGQNVTLSCEQNLNHDAMYWYRQDPGQGLRLIYYSQIVNDFQKGDIAEGYSVSREKKESFPLTVTSAQKNPTAFYLCASSIALDYEQYFGPGTRLTVT.

The rearrangement joins TRBV5-1 to TRBJ1-3; tentatively, D is TRBD1 (5 bases). This CDR3 has 19 amino acids. The germline V gene encodes CDR1 SGHRS and CDR2 YFSETQ. Trimming left V 4 bases short and J 0 bases short, with 23 bases between. CDR3 bases: TGCGCCAGCAGCGGACCCGACAGAAAATCTATCCTCTCTGGAAACACCATATATTTT. It encodes CASSGPDRKSILSGNTIYF.

This sequence joins TRBV5-6 and TRBJ2-3, with D tentatively TRBD1 (6 bases). Trimming removed 3 bases at V and 3 bases at J, with 14 bases between. Per germline, CDR1 SGHDT and CDR2 YYEEEE. The CDR3 spans 15 residues. The CDR3 loop reads CASSWGTYLTDTQYF. The CDR3 coding sequence is TGTGCCAGCAGCTGGGGGACATATTTGACAGATACGCAGTATTTT.

The chain recombines TRBV21-1 with TRBJ1-4. TRBV21-1 is noted as a pseudogene. The CDR3 extends over 13 amino acids. The CDR3 DNA sequence: TGTGCCAGCAGCAGAGATTACTCGGAAAAACTGTTTTTT. Translating it yields CASSRDYSEKLFF.

The V and J genes are TRBV11-3 and TRBJ2-3; the match to TRBD2 covers 15 bases. Germline CDR1 and CDR2: SGHNT and YENEEA. V trimming: 5 bases; J trimming: 4 bases; junction bases outside the gene matches: 7. The CDR3 spans 17 residues. CDR3 coding DNA: TGTGCCAGCAGCACCGGGACTAGCGGGGGGATGGCAGATACGCAGTATTTT. It is translated as CASSTGTSGGMADTQYF.

The chain combines TRBV12-3 or TRBV12-4 with TRBJ2-7; D is possibly TRBD1 or TRBD2 (5 bases each). The V end lost 3 bases, the J end lost 2 bases, and 8 bases lay between the germline ends. The CDR3 sequence is 13 residues long. CDR3 in DNA: TGTGCCAGCAGTTTTGGGGGAGCCTACGAGCAGTACTTC. Its protein is CASSFGGAYEQYF.

The rearrangement joins TRBV7-9 to TRBJ1-4; 8 nucleotides align to TRBD1. V shed 4 bases and J 0 bases; nucleotides not matched to a gene: 4. Germline V CDR1 and CDR2: SEHNR, FQNEAQ (reference sequence). This CDR3 has 16 amino acids. The DNA of the CDR3 is TGTGCCAGCAGCTCGGGACAGGCAACAACTAATGAAAAACTGTTTTTT. Amino acids: CASSSGQATTNEKLFF.

V is TRBV7-3 and J is TRBJ2-1; 8 nucleotides align to TRBD2. V trimming: 5 bases; J trimming: 6 bases; junction bases outside the gene matches: 3. Per the germline V gene, CDR1 is SGHTA and CDR2 is FQGTGA. This CDR3 region has 13 residues. In nucleotides, the CDR3 is TGTGCCAGCAGCCCTCGGGGGGGCAATGAGCAGTTCTTC. Translating gives CASSPRGGNEQFF.

This chain links TRBV7-8 with TRBJ1-1; a possible D gene is TRBD1 (5 bases). V shed 1 base and J shed 0 bases, with 12 bases lying between them. Per the germline V gene, CDR1 is SGHVS and CDR2 is FQNEAQ. This CDR3 spans 16 amino acids. In DNA form, the CDR3 reads TGTGCCAGCAGCTTAGGGGGACGCATCATGAACACTGAAGCTTTCTTT. This gives the protein CASSLGGRIMNTEAFF.

This clone was seen only once. The chain combines TRBV30 with TRBJ1-1; the D gene is possibly TRBD1 (5 bases). V was trimmed by 3 bases and J by 4 bases, leaving 18 bases between them. The CDR3 is made up of 15 amino acids. Germline V CDR1 and CDR2: GTSNPN, SVGIG (reference sequence). CDR3 region: CAWSGRQGLFTEAFF. The CDR3 nucleotides read TGTGCCTGGAGCGGGCGGCAGGGTCTTTTCACTGAAGCTTTCTTT.

The chain is built from TRBV7-9 and TRBJ1-4; D remains ambiguous. The CDR3 consists of 14 residues. Germline values: CDR1 SEHNR, CDR2 FQNEAQ (reference sequence). Trimming left V 2 bases short and J 4 bases short, with 8 bases between. Here the CDR3 reads CASSLNSHNEKLFF. The CDR3 DNA follows: TGTGCCAGCAGCTTAAACAGTCATAATGAAAAACTGTTTTTT.

The chain recombines TRBV11-3 with TRBJ2-3; 7 nucleotides align to TRBD2. Germline V CDR1 and CDR2: SGHNT, YENEEA. The V segment lost 6 bases and the J segment 2 bases; nucleotides outside the gene matches: 5. The CDR3 extends over 14 amino acids. The CDR3, as DNA: TGTGCCAGCAGTCGCGGGGGAGACACAGATACGCAGTATTTT. Its protein is CASSRGGDTDTQYF.

V gene TRBV6-4 combines with J gene TRBJ2-3, with 8 bases aligning to TRBD1. Germline V gene sequence: CDR1 MRHNA, CDR2 SNTAGT. Unmatched junction bases numbered 6, after V lost 5 bases and J lost 2 bases. CDR3 length: 15 amino acids. CDR3 nucleotide sequence: TGTGCCAGCAGTTTGAAGGGACAGGACACAGATACGCAGTATTTT. It translates to CASSLKGQDTDTQYF.